These 7 T cell receptor beta chains came from one sample sequenced in a study of human T cells and chemical hapten exposure. TCRdb ran MiXCR on the RACE reads and lists one entry per CDR3 protein. Among tens of thousands of distinct CDR3 sequences, 9.9% were seen once, and the ten largest hold 9.6%. Time point defined: pre-sensitization, week 0. Documented treatment: therapeutic diphenylcyclopropenone sensitization with weekly scalp DPC. Sequencing was performed on whole blood, taken in connection with sensitization to the hapten diphenylcyclopropenone (DPC). These receptors were obtained from a man aged 35-49 years with alopecia areata. Some clones in this sample may be carry-over from other donors' samples.

This clonotype was seen a handful of times. This chain links TRBV7-8 with TRBJ2-2; D perhaps matches TRBD2 (6 bases). The CDR3 totals 16 residues. CDR1 and CDR2 (germline): SGHVS, FQNEAQ. V was shortened by 5 bases and J by 4 bases, with 17 bases between the two germline ends. In nucleotides, the CDR3 is TGTGCCAGCAGCCCGAGCGGGCATGGAGGCACCGGGGAGCTGTTTTTT. This encodes CASSPSGHGGTGELFF.

This clonotype was detected many times. J is TRBJ2-2 and V is TRBV7-2; the match to TRBD2 covers 9 bases. The J segment lost 7 bases and the V segment lost 6 bases, leaving 9 bases of the junction unmatched. Per the germline V gene, CDR1 is SGHTA and CDR2 is FQGNSA. CDR3 length equals 15 residues. As DNA, the CDR3 is TGTGCCAGCAGGCGAGGGGGGACTAGCCGCGGGGAGCTGTTTTTT. Residues: CASRRGGTSRGELFF.

This clonotype was picked up many times. The chain employs TRBV19 and TRBJ2-4; either TRBD1 or TRBD2 may supply D (5 bases each). Germline assignment: CDR1 LNHDA and CDR2 SQIVND (reference sequence). V was clipped by 4 bases and J by 0 bases, with 13 bases between them. This CDR3 region has 16 residues. In nucleotides, the CDR3 is TGTGCCAGTAGTAGTTGGGGACCAACAGCCAAAAACATTCAGTACTTC. Translating gives CASSSWGPTAKNIQYF.

This clonotype has a handful of counts. The chain employs TRBV20-1 and TRBJ1-5; D remains unclear. The ends were cut back, 5 bases at V and 0 bases at J, with 14 bases in the middle. Per the germline V gene, CDR1 is DFQATT and CDR2 is SNEGSKA (reference sequence). The CDR3 has 15 residues. The CDR3 DNA sequence: TGCAGTGCTTTGCCCGCCGGGTATAGCAATCAGCCCCAGCATTTT. As protein: CSALPAGYSNQPQHF.

The chain recombines TRBV10-3 with TRBJ2-7; possibly TRBD1 for D (5 bases). The germline CDR1 and CDR2 sequences are ENHRY and SYGVKD. The V end lost 7 bases, the J end lost 7 bases, and 17 bases lay between the germline ends. The CDR3 is 13 residues long. CDR3 residues: CAIKGSTAEEQYF. The DNA for the CDR3 is TGTGCCATCAAGGGTTCGACAGCTGAAGAGCAGTACTTC.

The chain links TRBV10-3 to TRBJ1-2; no definite D call. V was pared by 6 bases and J by 8 bases, with 13 bases between. Germline V gene lookup returns CDR1 ENHRY and CDR2 SYGVKD. This CDR3 has 12 amino acids. In nucleotides, the CDR3 is TGTGCCATCAGGCCAAGAGACGGAGGCTACACCTTC. Encoded protein: CAIRPRDGGYTF.

This clonotype was detected ten times or more. DNA for the CDR3: TGTGCCAGCAGCTTAGTCGTCGGGGTAGCCAAAAACATTCAGTACTTC. Encoded protein: CASSLVVGVAKNIQYF. The V and J genes are TRBV7-2 and TRBJ2-4, with TRBD2 as a possible D gene (5 bases). The CDR3 runs to 16 residues. CDR1 and CDR2 (germline): SGHTA, FQGNSA. V was clipped by 1 base and J by 0 bases, with 10 bases between them.